This TCR beta chain is drawn from a study of siplizumab effects on memory and regulatory T cells. Study conclusions and caveats: No functional test confirmed suppression by proliferating siplizumab-culture Tregs. Solely a minor proportion of alloreactive clones could be assigned to unstimulated subsets. Major contributors to the alloresponse seemed to be naive T cells, which also appeared more diverse than memory cells. Alloreactive sequences whose origin lay in unstimulated CD4+ memory cells were significantly reduced by siplizumab.

Germline trimming cut 2 bases from V and 1 base from J; bases unmatched to any gene: 3. The CDR3 totals 14 residues. Germline CDR1 and CDR2: SGHRS and YFSETQ. Only in-frame clones appear in the TCRdb table, and some are missing; sequencing was by immunoSEQ multiplex PCR. This sample carries nearly 85,000 clones, 95% of them seen once, and the ten largest clones take roughly 20%. On this clone: What it recognizes is unknown.

Sequences were obtained from CD8+ T cells sorted from blood. This chain links TRBV5-1 with TRBJ2-7; TRBD1 aligns across 7 bases. This clonotype was sampled from a human donor in good health. As DNA, the CDR3 is TGCGCCAGCAGCTTTGCGACAGGGTCCTACGAGCAGTACTTC. This codes for CASSFATGSYEQYF. Looking up the rest from reference TRBV5-1 and TRBJ2-7 gives the full variable domain: KAGVTQTPRYLIKTRGQQVTLSCSPISGHRSVSWYQQTPGQGLQFLFEYFSETQRNKGNFPGRFSGRQFSNSRSEMNVSTLELGDSALYLCASSFATGSYEQYFGPGTRLTVT.